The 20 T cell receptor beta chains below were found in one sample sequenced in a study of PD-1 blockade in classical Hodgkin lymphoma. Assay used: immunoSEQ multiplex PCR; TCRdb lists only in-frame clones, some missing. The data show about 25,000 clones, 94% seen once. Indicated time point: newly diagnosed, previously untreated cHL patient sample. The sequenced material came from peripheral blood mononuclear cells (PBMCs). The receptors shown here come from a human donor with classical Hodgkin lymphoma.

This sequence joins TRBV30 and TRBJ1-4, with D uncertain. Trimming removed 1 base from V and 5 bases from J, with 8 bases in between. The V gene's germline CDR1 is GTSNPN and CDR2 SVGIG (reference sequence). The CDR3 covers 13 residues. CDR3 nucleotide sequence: TGTGCCTGGAGTGGGCATAGAAATGAAAAACTGTTTTTT. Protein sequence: CAWSGHRNEKLFF. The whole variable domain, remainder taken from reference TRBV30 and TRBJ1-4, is SQTIHQWPATLVQPVGSPLSLECTVEGTSNPNLYWYRQAAGRGLQLLFYSVGIGQISSEVPQNLSASRPQDRQFILSSKKLLLSDSGFYLCAWSGHRNEKLFFGSGTQLSVL.

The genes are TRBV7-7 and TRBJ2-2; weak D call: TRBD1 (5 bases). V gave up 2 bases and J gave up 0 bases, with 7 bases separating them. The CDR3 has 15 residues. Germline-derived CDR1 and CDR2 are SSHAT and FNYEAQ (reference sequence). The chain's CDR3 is CASSLKTANTGELFF. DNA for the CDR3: TGTGCCAGCAGCTTAAAGACAGCGAACACCGGGGAGCTGTTTTTT.

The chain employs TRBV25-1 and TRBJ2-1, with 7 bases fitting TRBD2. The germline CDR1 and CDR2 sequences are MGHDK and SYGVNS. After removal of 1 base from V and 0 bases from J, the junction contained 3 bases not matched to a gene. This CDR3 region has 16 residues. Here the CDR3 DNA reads TGTGCCAGCAGTGAATTGGGGGGGAGCTCCTACAATGAGCAGTTCTTC. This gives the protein CASSELGGSSYNEQFF. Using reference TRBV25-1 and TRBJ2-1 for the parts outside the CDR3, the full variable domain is EADIYQTPRYLVIGTGKKITLECSQTMGHDKMYWYQQDPGMELHLIHYSYGVNSTEKGDLSSESTVSRIRTEHFPLTLESARPSHTSQYLCASSELGGSSYNEQFFGPGTRLTVL.

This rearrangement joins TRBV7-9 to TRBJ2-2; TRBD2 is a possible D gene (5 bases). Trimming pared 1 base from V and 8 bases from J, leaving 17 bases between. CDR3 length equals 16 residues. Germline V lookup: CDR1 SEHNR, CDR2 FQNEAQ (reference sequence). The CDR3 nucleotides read TGTGCCAGCAGCTTAGGACTGGATGGGAGCGTGGGGGAGCTGTTTTTT. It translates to CASSLGLDGSVGELFF.

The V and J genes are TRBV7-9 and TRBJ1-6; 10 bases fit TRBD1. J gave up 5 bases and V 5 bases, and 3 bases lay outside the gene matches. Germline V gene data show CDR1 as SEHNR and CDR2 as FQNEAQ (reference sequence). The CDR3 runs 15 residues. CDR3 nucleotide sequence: TGTGCCAGCAGCCTAGGACAGGGGGATAATTCACCCCTCCACTTT. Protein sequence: CASSLGQGDNSPLHF.

CDR3 DNA sequence: TGTGCCAGCAGCTTTGGAAACGGCTACGAGCAGTACTTC. Its protein product is CASSFGNGYEQYF. The genes are TRBV7-9 and TRBJ2-7; D gene unclear. The CDR3 covers 13 residues. Trimming cost V 3 bases and J 3 bases, with 9 bases left between them. Germline loops: CDR1 SEHNR, CDR2 FQNEAQ (reference sequence).

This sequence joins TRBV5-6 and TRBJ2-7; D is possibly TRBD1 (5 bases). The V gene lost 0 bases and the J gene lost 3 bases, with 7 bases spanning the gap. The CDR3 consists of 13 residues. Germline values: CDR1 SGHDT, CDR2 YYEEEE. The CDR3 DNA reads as TGTGCCAGCAGCTTGGGGGGCAACTACGAGCAGTACTTC. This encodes CASSLGGNYEQYF. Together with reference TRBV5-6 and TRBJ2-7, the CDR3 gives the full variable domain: DAGVTQSPTHLIKTRGQQVTLRCSPKSGHDTVSWYQQALGQGPQFIFQYYEEEERQRGNFPDRFSGHQFPNYSSELNVNALLLGDSALYLCASSLGGNYEQYFGPGTRLTVT.

CDR3 sequence (DNA): TGTGCCTGGAGTACCTTATCGGACGGGTTGAACACCGGGGAGCTGTTTTTT. Its protein product is CAWSTLSDGLNTGELFF. The V and J genes are TRBV30 and TRBJ2-2, with no clear D. The CDR3 runs to 17 residues. V was shortened by 2 bases and J by 1 base, with 17 bases between the two germline ends. CDR1 and CDR2 from the germline V gene are GTSNPN and SVGIG (reference sequence).

CDR3 loop: CASRPGQNQPQHF. The CDR3 bases are TGTGCCAGCAGACCGGGACAAAATCAGCCCCAGCATTTT. V is TRBV2 and J is TRBJ1-5; TRBD1 might be the D (6 bases). Trimming cost V 6 bases and J 4 bases, with 10 bases left between them. CDR1 is SNHLY, CDR2 FYNNEI, per germline. The CDR3 length is 13 residues.

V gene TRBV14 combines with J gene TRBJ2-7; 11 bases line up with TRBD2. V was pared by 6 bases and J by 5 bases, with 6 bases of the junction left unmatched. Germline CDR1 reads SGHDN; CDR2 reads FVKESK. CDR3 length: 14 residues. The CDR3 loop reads CASRALAGGDEQYF. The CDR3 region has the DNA TGTGCCAGCAGGGCTTTAGCGGGAGGGGACGAGCAGTACTTC.

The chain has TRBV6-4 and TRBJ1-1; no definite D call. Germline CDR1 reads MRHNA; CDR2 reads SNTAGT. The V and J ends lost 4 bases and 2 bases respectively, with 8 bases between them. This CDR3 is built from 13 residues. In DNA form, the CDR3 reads TGTGCCAGCAGTGTAAAACCTAACACTGAAGCTTTCTTT. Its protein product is CASSVKPNTEAFF.

The CDR3 reads CAWMEKSWNSPLHF. The DNA of the CDR3 is TGTGCCTGGATGGAGAAGAGTTGGAATTCACCCCTCCACTTT. The genes are TRBV30 and TRBJ1-6; no clear D gene. CDR1 is GTSNPN and CDR2 is SVGIG in the germline V gene (reference sequence). This CDR3 region has 14 residues. Trimming stripped 4 bases from V and 7 bases from J, with 14 bases between. The variable domain in full, completed from reference TRBV30 and TRBJ1-6, reads SQTIHQWPATLVQPVGSPLSLECTVEGTSNPNLYWYRQAAGRGLQLLFYSVGIGQISSEVPQNLSASRPQDRQFILSSKKLLLSDSGFYLCAWMEKSWNSPLHFGNGTRLTVT.

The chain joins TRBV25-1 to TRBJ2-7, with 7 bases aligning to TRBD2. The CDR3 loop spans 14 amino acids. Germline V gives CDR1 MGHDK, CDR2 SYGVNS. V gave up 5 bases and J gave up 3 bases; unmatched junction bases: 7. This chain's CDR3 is CASSSLAEIYEQYF. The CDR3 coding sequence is TGTGCCAGCAGTAGCCTAGCGGAGATCTACGAGCAGTACTTC.

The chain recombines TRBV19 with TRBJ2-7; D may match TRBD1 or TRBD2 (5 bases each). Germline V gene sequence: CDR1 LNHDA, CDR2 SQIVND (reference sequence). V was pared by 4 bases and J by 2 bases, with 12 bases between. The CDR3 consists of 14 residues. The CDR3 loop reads CASSTRDQAYEQYF. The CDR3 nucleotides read TGTGCCAGTAGTACCCGGGACCAAGCCTACGAGCAGTACTTC.

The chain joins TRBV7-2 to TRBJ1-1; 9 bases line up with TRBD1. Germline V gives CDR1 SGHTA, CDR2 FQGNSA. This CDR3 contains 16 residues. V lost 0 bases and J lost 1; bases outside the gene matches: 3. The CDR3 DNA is TGTGCCAGCAGCTTAGCTTTGGACAGGGGGAACACTGAAGCTTTCTTT. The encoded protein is CASSLALDRGNTEAFF.

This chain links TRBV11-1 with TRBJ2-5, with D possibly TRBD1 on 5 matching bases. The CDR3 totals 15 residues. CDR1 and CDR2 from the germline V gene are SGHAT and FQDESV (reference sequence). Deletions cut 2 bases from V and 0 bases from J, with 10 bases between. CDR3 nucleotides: TGTGCCAGCAGCTTAAGAGACAGCCACCAAGAGACCCAGTACTTC. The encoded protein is CASSLRDSHQETQYF.

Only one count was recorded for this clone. The CDR3 nucleotides are TGTGCCATCAACAGGGTTGGCACCGGGGAGCTGTTTTTT. Translated, it gives CAINRVGTGELFF. The V gene is TRBV7-9, the J gene TRBJ2-2; the D gene is possibly TRBD1 (6 bases). CDR3 length equals 13 residues. Germline assignment: CDR1 SEHNR and CDR2 FQNEAQ (reference sequence). V lost 10 bases to trimming and J lost 4 bases, with 13 bases between them.

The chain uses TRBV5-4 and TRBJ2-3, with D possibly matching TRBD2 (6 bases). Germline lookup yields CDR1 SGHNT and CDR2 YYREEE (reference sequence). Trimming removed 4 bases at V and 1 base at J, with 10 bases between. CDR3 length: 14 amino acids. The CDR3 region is CASSLSSGTDTQYF. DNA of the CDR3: TGTGCCAGCAGCCTTTCTAGCGGCACAGATACGCAGTATTTT.

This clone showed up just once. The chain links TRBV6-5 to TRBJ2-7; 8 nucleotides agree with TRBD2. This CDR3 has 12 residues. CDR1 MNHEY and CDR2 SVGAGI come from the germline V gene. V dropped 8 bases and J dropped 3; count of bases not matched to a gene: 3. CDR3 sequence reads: CASGLAGYEQYF. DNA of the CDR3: TGTGCCAGCGGACTAGCAGGCTACGAGCAGTACTTC.

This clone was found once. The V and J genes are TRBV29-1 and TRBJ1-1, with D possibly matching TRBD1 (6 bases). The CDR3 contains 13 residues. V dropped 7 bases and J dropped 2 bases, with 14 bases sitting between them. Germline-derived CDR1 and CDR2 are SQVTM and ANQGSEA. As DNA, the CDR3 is TGCAGCGCGATGGGACATCTAAACACTGAAGCTTTCTTT. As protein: CSAMGHLNTEAFF. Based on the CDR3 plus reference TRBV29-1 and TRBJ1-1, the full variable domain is SAVISQKPSRDICQRGTSLTIQCQVDSQVTMMFWYRQQPGQSLTLIATANQGSEATYESGFVIDKFPISRPNLTFSTLTVSNMSPEDSSIYLCSAMGHLNTEAFFGQGTRLTVV.